This T cell receptor beta chain was captured by sequencing in a study of Tregs in tolerant kidney transplant recipients. Produced via immunoSEQ multiplex PCR; TCRdb's table is partial and in-frame only. This repertoire includes some 29,000 clones. The nonmyeloablative bone marrow transplants came from related graft donors, with transient mixed chimerism. On this clone itself: The observed sequence ends 3 residues before the CDR3 terminus, with the missing tail filled in from the germline J gene.

The V gene lost 2 bases and the J gene lost 2 bases, with 13 bases spanning the gap. CDR3 length equals 15 residues. The V gene's germline CDR1 is SQVTM and CDR2 ANQGSEA. The input for sequencing was CD4+ T cells from blood (PBMCs), taken 24 months after the transplant. This clonotype originated in a human patient who received a combined kidney and bone marrow transplant. Certain T cells may be donor cells from the graft. The chain recombines TRBV29-1 with TRBJ2-1; D is possibly TRBD2 (7 bases). The CDR3 DNA, read in part, is TGCAGCGTTGAATCCCGGGGGGCCACCTACAATGAG. Its translation is CSVESRGATYNE. The CDR3 as a whole reads CSVESRGATYNEQFF.